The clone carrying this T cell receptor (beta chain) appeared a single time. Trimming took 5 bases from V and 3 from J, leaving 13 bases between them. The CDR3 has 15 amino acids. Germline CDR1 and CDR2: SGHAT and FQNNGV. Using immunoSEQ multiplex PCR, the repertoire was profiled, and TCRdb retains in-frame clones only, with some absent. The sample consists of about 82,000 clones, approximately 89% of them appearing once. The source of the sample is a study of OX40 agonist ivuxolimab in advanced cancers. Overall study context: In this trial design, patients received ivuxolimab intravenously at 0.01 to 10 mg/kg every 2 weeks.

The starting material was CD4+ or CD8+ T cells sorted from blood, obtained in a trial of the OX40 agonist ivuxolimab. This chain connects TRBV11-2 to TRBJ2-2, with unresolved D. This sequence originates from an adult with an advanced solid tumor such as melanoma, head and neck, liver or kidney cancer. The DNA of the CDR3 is TGTGCCAGCAGCATGATTAGGCCGTACACCGGGGAGCTGTTTTTT. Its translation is CASSMIRPYTGELFF.